This TCR beta chain was sequenced for a study of T-cell memory formation after mild COVID-19. The study, taken as a whole, reports: Certain responding clones were present in pre-infection memory, suggesting participation of cross-reactive memory.

This clonotype was seen a handful of times. Its specificity is unknown. The CDR3 is 15 amino acids. Germline V gives CDR1 LNHDA, CDR2 SQIVND (reference sequence). With V trimmed by 5 bases and J by 1 base, 5 bases remained unmatched. TCRdb analysed the 5' RACE reads with MiXCR anew, one entry per CDR3 protein. The data contain fewer than 350,000 distinct CDR3 sequences, around a sixth of them seen just once; the ten biggest clones take up approximately 20%. The chain links TRBV19 to TRBJ2-7; 10 bases are a match to TRBD1. Input material: PBMCs or a T cell subset sorted from them (not recorded which). This clonotype originated in a man aged 18 to 35 who had mild COVID-19 (a few samples of this study predate the infection). Cell type and time point are not known. CDR3 nucleotides: TGTGCCAGTAGTGTGAGACAGGGGGCTTCCTACGAGCAGTACTTC. It encodes CASSVRQGASYEQYF.